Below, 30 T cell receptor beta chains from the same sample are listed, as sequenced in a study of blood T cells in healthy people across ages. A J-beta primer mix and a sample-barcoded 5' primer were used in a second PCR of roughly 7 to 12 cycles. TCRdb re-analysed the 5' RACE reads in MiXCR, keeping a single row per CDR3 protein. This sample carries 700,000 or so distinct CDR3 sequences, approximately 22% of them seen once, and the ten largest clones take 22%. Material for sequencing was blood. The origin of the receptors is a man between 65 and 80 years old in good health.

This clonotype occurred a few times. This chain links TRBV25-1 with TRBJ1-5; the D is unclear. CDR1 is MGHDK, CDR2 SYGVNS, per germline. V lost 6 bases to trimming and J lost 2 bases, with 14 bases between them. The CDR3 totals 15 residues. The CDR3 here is CASRGDGDGNQPQHF. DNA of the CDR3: TGTGCCAGCAGAGGCGACGGGGATGGCAATCAGCCCCAGCATTTT. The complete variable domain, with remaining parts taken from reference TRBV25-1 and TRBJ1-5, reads EADIYQTPRYLVIGTGKKITLECSQTMGHDKMYWYQQDPGMELHLIHYSYGVNSTEKGDLSSESTVSRIRTEHFPLTLESARPSHTSQYLCASRGDGDGNQPQHFGDGTRLSIL.

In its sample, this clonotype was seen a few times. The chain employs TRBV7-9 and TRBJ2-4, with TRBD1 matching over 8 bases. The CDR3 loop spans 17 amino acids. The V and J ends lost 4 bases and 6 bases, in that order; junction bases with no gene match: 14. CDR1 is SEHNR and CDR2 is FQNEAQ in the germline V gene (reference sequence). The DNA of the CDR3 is TGTGCCAGCAGCTCAGGGACAGGACTCGGTGTAGGAAACATTCAGTACTTC. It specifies CASSSGTGLGVGNIQYF.

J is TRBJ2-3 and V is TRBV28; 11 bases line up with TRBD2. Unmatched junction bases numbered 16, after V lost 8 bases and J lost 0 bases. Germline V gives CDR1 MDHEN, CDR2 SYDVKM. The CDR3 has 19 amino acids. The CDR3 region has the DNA TGTGCCAGCCATTCAGGTGGGCTAGCGGGGGGAAGAAGCACAGATACGCAGTATTTT. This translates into CASHSGGLAGGRSTDTQYF.

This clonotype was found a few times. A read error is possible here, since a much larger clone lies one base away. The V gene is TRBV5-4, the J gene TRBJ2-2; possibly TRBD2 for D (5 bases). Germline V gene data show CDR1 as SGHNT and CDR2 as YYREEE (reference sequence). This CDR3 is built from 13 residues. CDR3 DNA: TGTGCCTGCAGCGGAGGACTGACCGGGGAGCTGTTTTTT. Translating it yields CACSGGLTGELFF.

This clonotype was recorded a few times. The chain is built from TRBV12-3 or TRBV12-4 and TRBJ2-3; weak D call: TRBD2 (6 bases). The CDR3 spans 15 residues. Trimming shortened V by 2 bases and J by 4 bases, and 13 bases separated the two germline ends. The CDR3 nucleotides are TGTGCCAGCAGTTTAAGTGGGAGGATGCCAGATACGCAGTATTTT. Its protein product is CASSLSGRMPDTQYF.

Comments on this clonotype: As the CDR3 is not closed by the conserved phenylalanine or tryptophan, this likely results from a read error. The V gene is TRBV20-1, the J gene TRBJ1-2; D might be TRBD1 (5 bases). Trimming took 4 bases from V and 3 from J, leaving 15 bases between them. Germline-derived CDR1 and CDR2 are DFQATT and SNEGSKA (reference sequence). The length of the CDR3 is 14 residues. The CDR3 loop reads CSAIGRAKHYGYTL. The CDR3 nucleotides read TGCAGTGCTATAGGCAGGGCCAAGCACTATGGCTACACCCTC.

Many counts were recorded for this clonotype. CDR3 in DNA: TGTGCCAGCAGCTTTACCCATCTACAAGAGACCCAGTACTTC. This encodes CASSFTHLQETQYF. The V and J genes are TRBV7-9 and TRBJ2-5; D call uncertain. V shed 3 bases and J shed 2 bases, with 10 bases lying between them. The germline V gene has CDR1 SEHNR and CDR2 FQNEAQ (reference sequence). The CDR3 is 14 residues long.

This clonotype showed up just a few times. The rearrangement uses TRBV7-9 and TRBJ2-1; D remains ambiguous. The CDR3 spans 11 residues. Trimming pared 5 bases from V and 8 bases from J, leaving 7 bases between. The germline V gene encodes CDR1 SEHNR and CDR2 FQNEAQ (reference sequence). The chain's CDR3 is CASSQIDEQFF. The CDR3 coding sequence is TGTGCCAGCAGCCAAATCGATGAGCAGTTCTTC.

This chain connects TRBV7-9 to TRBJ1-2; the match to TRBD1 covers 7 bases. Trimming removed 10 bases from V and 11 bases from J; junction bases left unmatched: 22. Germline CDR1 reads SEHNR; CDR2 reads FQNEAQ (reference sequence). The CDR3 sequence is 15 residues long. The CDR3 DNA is TGTGCCACCGCAATTGGGGACAGACCTCTCTTGGGATACACCTTC. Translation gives CATAIGDRPLLGYTF.

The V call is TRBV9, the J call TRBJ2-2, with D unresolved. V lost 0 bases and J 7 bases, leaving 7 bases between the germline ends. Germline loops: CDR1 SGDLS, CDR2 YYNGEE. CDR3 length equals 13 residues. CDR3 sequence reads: CASSVDLDGELFF. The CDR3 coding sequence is TGTGCCAGCAGCGTAGATTTAGACGGGGAGCTGTTTTTT.

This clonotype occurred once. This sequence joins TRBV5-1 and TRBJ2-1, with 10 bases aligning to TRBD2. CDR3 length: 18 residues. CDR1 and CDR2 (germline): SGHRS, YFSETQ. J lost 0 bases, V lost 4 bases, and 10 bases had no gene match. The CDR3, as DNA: TGCGCCAGCAGCCCCTGGAGGCTAGCGGGGGTCTCCTACAATGAGCAGTTCTTC. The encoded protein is CASSPWRLAGVSYNEQFF.

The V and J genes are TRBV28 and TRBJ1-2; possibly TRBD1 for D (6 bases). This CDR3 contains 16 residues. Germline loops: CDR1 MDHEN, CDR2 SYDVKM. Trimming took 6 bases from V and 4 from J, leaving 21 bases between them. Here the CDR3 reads CASSGAQGSHSYGYTF. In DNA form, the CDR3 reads TGTGCCAGCAGCGGGGCTCAGGGGTCACATAGCTATGGCTACACCTTC.

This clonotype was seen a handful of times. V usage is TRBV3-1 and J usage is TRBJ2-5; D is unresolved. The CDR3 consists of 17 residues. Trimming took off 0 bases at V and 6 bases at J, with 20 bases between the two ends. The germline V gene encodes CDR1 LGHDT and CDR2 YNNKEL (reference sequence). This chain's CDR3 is CASSQDVGSRFWKTQYF. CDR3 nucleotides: TGTGCCAGCAGCCAAGACGTCGGATCTAGGTTTTGGAAGACCCAGTACTTC.

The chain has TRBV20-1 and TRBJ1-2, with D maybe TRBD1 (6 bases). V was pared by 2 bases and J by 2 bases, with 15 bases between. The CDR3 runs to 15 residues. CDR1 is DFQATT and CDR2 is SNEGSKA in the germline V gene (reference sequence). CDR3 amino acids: CSARKAGTQNYGYTF. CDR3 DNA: TGCAGTGCTAGAAAAGCGGGGACACAAAACTATGGCTACACCTTC.

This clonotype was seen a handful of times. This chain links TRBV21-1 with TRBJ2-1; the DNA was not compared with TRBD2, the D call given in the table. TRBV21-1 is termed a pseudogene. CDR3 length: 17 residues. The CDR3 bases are TGTGCCAGCAGCAAGCGCAGTAGCGGGGGCTCCTACAATGAGCAGTTCTTC. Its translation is CASSKRSSGGSYNEQFF.

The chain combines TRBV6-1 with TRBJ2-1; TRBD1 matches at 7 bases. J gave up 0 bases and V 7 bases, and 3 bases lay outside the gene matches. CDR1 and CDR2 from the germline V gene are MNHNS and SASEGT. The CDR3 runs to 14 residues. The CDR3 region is CASNPGGSYNEQFF. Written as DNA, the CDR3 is TGTGCCAGCAATCCAGGGGGCTCCTACAATGAGCAGTTCTTC.

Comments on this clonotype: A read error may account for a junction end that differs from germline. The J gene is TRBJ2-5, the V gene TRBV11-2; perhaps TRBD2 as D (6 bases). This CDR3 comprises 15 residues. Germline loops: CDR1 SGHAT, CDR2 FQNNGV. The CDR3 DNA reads TGTGCCAGCAGCTCCCACATCGGGAGCCAAGGGACCCAGTACTTC. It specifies CASSSHIGSQGTQYF.

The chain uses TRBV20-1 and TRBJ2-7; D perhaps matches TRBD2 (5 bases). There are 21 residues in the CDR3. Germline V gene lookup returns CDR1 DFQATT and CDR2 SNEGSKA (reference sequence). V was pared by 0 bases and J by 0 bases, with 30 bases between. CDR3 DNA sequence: TGCAGTGCTAGAGATCTCGTGGTGTGGCGGGCGGGTCCTAGTAGCTCCTACGAGCAGTACGTC. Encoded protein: CSARDLVVWRAGPSSSYEQYV.

The CDR3 region has the DNA TGCAGTGCTAGGGCTGTACAGGGGATTTTTCAGCCCCAGCATTTT. Translating it yields CSARAVQGIFQPQHF. V is TRBV20-1 and J is TRBJ1-5, with 7 bases identical to TRBD1. The CDR3 is 15 amino acids. Germline V gene sequence: CDR1 DFQATT, CDR2 SNEGSKA (reference sequence). V lost 3 bases and J lost 6; bases outside the gene matches: 11.

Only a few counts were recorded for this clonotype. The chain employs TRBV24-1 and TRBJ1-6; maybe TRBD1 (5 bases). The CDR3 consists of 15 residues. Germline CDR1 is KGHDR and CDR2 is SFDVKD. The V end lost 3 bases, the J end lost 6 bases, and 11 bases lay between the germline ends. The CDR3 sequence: CATSDGTASNSPLHF. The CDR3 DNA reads TGTGCCACCAGTGATGGGACGGCTAGTAATTCACCCCTCCACTTT.

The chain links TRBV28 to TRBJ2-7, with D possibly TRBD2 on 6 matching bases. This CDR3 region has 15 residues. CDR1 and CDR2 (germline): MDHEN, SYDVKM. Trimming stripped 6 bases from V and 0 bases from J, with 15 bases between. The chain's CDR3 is CASSPGLAYSYEQYV. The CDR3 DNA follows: TGTGCCAGCAGCCCGGGACTGGCTTACTCCTACGAGCAGTACGTC.

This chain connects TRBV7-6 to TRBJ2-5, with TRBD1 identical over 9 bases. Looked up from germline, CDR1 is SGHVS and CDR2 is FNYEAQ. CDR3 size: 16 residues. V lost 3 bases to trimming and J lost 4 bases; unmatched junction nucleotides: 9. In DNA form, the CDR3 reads TGTGCCAGCAGCTTGGCCGGGACAGGGCCATTAGAGACCCAGTACTTC. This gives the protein CASSLAGTGPLETQYF. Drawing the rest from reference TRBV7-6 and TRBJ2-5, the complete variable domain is GAGVSQSPRYKVTKRGQDVALRCDPISGHVSLYWYRQALGQGPEFLTYFNYEAQQDKSGLPNDRFSAERPEGSISTLTIQRTEQRDSAMYRCASSLAGTGPLETQYFGPGTRLLVL.

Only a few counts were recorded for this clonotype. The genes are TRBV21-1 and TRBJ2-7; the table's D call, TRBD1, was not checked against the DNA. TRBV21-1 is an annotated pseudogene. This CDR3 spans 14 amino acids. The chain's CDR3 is CASTGTAPTYEQYV. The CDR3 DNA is TGTGCCAGCACCGGGACAGCCCCAACCTACGAGCAGTACGTC.

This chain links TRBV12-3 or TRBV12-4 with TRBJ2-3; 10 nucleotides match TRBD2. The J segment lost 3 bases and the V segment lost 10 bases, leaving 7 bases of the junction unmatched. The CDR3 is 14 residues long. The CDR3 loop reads CATSKREGTDTQYF. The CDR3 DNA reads TGTGCCACCTCAAAGCGGGAGGGAACAGATACGCAGTATTTT.

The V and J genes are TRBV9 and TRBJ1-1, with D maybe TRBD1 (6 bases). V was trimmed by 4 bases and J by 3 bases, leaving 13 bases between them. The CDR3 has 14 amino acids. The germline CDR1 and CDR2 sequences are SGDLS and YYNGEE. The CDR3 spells CASSSDSDYTEAFF. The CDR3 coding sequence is TGTGCCAGCAGCTCGGACAGTGATTACACTGAAGCTTTCTTT.

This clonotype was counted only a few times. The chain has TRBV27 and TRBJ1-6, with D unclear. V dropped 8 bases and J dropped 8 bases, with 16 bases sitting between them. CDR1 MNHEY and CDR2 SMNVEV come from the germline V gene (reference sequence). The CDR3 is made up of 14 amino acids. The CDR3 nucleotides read TGTGCCAGCCGGGGTAGTTTGGCTTATTCACCCCTCCACTTT. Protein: CASRGSLAYSPLHF.

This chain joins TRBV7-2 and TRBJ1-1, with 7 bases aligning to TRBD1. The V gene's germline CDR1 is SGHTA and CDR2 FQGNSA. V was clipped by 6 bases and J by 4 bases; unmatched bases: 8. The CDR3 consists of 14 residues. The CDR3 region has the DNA TGTGCCAGCAGGTGGTCAGGGGGTATCACTGAAGCTTTCTTT. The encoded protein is CASRWSGGITEAFF.

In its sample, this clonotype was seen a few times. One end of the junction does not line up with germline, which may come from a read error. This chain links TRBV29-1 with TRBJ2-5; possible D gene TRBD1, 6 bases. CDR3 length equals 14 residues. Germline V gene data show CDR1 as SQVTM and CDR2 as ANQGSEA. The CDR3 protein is CSVGGQLYQGTQYF. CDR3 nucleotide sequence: TGCAGCGTTGGGGGGCAGCTGTACCAAGGGACCCAGTACTTC. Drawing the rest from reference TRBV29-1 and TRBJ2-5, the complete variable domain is SAVISQKPSRDICQRGTSLTIQCQVDSQVTMMFWYRQQPGQSLTLIATANQGSEATYESGFVIDKFPISRPNLTFSTLTVSNMSPEDSSIYLCSVGGQLYQGTQYFGPGTRLLVL.

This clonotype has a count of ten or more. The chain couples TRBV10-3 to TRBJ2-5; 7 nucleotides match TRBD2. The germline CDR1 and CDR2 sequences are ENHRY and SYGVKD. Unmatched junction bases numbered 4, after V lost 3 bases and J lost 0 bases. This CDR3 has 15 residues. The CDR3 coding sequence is TGTGCCATCAGTGAAAGCGGGGAGTACCAAGAGACCCAGTACTTC. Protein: CAISESGEYQETQYF.

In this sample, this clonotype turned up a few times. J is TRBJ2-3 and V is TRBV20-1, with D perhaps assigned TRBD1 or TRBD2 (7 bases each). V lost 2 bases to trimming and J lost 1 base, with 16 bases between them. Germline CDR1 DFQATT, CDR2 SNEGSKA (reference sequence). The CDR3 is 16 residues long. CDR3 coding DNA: TGCAGTGCTAGACCCTGGGACAGCGGGGGCACAGATACGCAGTATTTT. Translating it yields CSARPWDSGGTDTQYF.